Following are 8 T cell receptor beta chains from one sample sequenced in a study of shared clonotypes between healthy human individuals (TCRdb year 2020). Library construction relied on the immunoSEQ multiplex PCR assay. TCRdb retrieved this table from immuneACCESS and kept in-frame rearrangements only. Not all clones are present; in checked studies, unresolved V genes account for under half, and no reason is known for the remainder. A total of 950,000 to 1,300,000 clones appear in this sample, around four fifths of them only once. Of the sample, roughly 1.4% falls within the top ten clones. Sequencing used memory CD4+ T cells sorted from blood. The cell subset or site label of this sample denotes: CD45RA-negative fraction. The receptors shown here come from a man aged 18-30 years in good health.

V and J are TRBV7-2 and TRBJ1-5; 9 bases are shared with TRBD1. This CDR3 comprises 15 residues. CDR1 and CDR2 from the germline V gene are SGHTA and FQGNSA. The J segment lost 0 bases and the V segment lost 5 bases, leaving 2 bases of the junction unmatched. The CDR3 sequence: CASSRQGVSNQPQHF. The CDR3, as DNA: TGTGCCAGCAGCAGACAGGGGGTTAGCAATCAGCCCCAGCATTTT.

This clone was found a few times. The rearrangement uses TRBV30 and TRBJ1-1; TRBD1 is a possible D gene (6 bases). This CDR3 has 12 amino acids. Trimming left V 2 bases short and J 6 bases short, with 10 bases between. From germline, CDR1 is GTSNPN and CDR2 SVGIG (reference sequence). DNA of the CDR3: TGTGCCTGGAGTCGAGGGGGGCCTGAAGCTTTCTTT. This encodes CAWSRGGPEAFF.

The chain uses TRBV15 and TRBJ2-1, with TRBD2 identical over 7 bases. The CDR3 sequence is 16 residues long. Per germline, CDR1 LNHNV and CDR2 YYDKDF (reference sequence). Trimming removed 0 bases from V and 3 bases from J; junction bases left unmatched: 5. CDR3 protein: CATSRDPTSRYNEQFF. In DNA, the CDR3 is TGTGCCACCAGCAGAGATCCGACTAGCCGCTACAATGAGCAGTTCTTC.

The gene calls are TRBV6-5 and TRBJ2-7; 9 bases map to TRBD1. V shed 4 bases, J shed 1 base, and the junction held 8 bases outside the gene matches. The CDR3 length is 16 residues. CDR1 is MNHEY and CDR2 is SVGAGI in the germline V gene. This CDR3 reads CASSFSSGTGSYEQYF. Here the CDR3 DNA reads TGTGCCAGCAGTTTCTCCTCCGGGACAGGGTCCTACGAGCAGTACTTC.

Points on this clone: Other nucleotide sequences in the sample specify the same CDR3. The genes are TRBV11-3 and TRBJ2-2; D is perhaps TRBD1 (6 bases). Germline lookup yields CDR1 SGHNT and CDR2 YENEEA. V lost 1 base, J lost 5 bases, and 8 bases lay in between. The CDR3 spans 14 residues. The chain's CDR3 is CASSLGGGTGELFF. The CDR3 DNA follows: TGTGCCAGCAGCTTAGGAGGGGGAACCGGGGAGCTGTTTTTT.

CDR3 DNA: TGCAGCGTTGTCGTGGGGGCACCCGAGCAGTACTTC. It codes for CSVVVGAPEQYF. This rearrangement joins TRBV29-1 to TRBJ2-7; possible D gene TRBD1, 6 bases. Germline assignment: CDR1 SQVTM and CDR2 ANQGSEA. V shed 4 bases and J shed 6 bases, with 13 bases lying between them. This CDR3 contains 12 residues.

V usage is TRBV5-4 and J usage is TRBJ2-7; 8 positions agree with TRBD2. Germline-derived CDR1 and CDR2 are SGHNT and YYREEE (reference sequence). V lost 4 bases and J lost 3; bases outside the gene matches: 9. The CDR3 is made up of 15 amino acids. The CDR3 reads CASSPGLSGVYEQYF. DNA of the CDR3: TGTGCCAGCAGCCCTGGGCTTAGCGGGGTCTACGAGCAGTACTTC. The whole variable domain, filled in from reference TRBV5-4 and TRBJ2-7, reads ETGVTQSPTHLIKTRGQQVTLRCSSQSGHNTVSWYQQALGQGPQFIFQYYREEENGRGNFPPRFSGLQFPNYSSELNVNALELDDSALYLCASSPGLSGVYEQYFGPGTRLTVT.

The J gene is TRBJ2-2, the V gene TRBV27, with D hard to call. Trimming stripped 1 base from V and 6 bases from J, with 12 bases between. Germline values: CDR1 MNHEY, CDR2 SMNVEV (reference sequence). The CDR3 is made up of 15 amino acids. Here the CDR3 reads CASSLFRSTSGELFF. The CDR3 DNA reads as TGTGCCAGCAGTTTATTCCGCAGTACGTCCGGGGAGCTGTTTTTT.